Detailed here is one TCR beta chain. The record originates from a study of blood T cell repertoires in COVID-19. V shed 7 bases, J shed 5 bases, and the junction held 12 bases outside the gene matches. Germline lookup yields CDR1 MDHEN and CDR2 SYDVKM. The CDR3 is 15 amino acids. Only in-frame clones appear in the TCRdb table, and some are missing; sequencing was by immunoSEQ multiplex PCR. Among more than 450,000 clones listed, about 90% were seen once. The chain employs TRBV28 and TRBJ2-7; 9 bases map to TRBD1. This sequence was found in a woman between 18 and 29 years old who had recovered from COVID-19. The sequenced material came from PBMCs or T cells enriched from blood (not recorded which). The CDR3 region is CASKSRDRDKDEQYF. CDR3 nucleotide sequence: TGTGCCAGCAAATCTAGGGACAGGGATAAGGACGAGCAGTACTTC.